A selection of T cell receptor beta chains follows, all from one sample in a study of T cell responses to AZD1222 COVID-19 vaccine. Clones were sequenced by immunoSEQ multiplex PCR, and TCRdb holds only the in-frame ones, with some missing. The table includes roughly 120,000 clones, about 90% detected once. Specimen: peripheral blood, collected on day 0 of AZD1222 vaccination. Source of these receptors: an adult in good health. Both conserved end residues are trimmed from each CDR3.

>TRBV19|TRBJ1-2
ASSIWQGDGYT
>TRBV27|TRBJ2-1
ASSLGGSSYNEQF
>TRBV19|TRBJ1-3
ASSRSFSSGNTIY
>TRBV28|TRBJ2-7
ASRGTGTYEQY
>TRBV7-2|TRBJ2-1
ASSAGAGGYNEQF
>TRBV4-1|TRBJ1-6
ASSPRGTTNSPLH
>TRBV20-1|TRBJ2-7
SARREGEY
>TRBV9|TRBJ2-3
ASSPHRLAGVPDTQY
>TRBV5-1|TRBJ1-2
ASSLAGALTSNYGYT
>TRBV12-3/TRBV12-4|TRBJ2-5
ASSFGGGETQY
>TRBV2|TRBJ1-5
ASSVTGIGQPQH
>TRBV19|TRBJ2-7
ASSPPWGYEQY
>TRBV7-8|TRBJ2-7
ASSPGGGRVFYEQY
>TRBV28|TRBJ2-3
ASSLGGQSGTDTQY
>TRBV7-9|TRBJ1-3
ALKGNNSGNTIY
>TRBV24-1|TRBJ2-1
ATSDPTSGGGEQF
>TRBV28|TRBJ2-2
ASSQGGQGAGELF
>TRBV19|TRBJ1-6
ASSIQNSPLH
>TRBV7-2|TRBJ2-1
ASSLGTRFHEQF
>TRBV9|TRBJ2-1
ASSVAGNEQF
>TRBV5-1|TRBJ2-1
ASSLSGQGLDEQF
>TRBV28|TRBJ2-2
ASRVQEGVPGELF
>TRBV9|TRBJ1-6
ASSPRAEHSPLH
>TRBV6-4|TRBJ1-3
ASYLQGTYSGNTIY
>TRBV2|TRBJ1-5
ASSEKDYSNQPQH
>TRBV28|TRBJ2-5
ASSSLAEGWETQY
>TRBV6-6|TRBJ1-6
ASSYWGTDNSPLH
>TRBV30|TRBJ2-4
AWSESYGQGAKNIQY
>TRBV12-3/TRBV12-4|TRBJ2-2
ASSFSPGELF
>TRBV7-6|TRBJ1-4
ASSPRPGATNEKLF
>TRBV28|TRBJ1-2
ASHRQPYGYT
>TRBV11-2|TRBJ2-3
ASSPQPAAPSTDTQY
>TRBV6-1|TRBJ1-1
ASSDSTGGNTEAF
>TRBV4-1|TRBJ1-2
ASSLGQAGGYT
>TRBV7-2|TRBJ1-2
ASSFGQGAYGYT
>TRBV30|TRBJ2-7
AWSDDRGLSYEQY